Sequencing of this TCR beta chain was carried out in a study of control samples from healthy donors and cancer patients. The method was immunoSEQ multiplex PCR; TCRdb's version includes in-frame clones alone and lacks a portion of them. Of about 58,000 clones in the sample, 80% to 90% were seen once. The source of this sequence is a woman aged 55-75 years with lung cancer. The source material was PBMCs.

The CDR3 region has the DNA TGTGCCAGCAGCTTAGCAGCTCGGGATTGGGAGACCCAGTACTTC. It translates to CASSLAARDWETQYF. The rearrangement uses TRBV7-2 and TRBJ2-5; maybe TRBD2 (5 bases). This CDR3 is 15 amino acids long. Per the germline V gene, CDR1 is SGHTA and CDR2 is FQGNSA. V was trimmed by 0 bases and J by 5 bases, leaving 13 bases between them. The full variable domain, rest sourced from reference TRBV7-2 and TRBJ2-5, is GAGVSQSPSNKVTEKGKDVELRCDPISGHTALYWYRQSLGQGLEFLIYFQGNSAPDKSGLPSDRFSAERTGGSVSTLTIQRTQQEDSAVYLCASSLAARDWETQYFGPGTRLLVL.